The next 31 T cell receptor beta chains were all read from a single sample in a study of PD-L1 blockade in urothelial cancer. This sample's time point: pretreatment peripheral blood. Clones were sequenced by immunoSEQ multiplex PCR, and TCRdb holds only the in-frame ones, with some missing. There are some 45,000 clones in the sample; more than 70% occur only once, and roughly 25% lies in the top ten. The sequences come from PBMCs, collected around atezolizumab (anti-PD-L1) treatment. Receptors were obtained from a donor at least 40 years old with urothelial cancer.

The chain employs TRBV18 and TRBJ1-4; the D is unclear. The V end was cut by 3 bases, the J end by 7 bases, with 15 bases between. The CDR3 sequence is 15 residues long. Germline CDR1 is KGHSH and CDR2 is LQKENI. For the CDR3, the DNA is TGTGCCAGCTCACCCCCCGCCGGGCGGGGTGAAAAACTGTTTTTT. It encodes CASSPPAGRGEKLFF.

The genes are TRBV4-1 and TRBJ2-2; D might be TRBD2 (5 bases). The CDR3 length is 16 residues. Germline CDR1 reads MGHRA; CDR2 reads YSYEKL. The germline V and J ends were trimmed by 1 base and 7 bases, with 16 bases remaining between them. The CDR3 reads CASSQAPVGRIGELFF. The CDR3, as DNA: TGCGCCAGCAGCCAAGCCCCGGTGGGGAGAATCGGGGAGCTGTTTTTT.

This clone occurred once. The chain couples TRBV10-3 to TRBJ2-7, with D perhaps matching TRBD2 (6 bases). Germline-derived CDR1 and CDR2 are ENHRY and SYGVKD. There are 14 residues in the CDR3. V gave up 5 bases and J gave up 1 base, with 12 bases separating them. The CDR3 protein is CAISRQEGSYEQYF. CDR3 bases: TGTGCCATCAGTCGGCAGGAGGGATCCTACGAGCAGTACTTC.

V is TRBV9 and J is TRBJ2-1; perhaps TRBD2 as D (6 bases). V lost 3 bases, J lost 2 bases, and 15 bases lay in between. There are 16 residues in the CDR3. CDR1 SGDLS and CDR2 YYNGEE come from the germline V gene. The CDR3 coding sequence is TGTGCCAGCAGCGCCACTGGTAGCGGAACCTACAATGAGCAGTTCTTC. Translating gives CASSATGSGTYNEQFF. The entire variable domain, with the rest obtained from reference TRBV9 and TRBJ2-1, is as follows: DSGVTQTPKHLITATGQRVTLRCSPRSGDLSVYWYQQSLDQGLQFLIQYYNGEERAKGNILERFSAQQFPDLHSELNLSSLELGDSALYFCASSATGSGTYNEQFFGPGTRLTVL.

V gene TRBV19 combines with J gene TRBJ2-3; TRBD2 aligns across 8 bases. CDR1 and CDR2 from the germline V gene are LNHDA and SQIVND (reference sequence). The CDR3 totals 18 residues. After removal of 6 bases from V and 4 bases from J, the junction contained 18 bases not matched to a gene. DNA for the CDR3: TGTGCCAGTAGACGAGCCGGGACTAGGGGCCTCGGGGCAGATACGCAGTATTTT. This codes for CASRRAGTRGLGADTQYF. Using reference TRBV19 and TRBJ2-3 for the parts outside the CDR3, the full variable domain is DGGITQSPKYLFRKEGQNVTLSCEQNLNHDAMYWYRQDPGQGLRLIYYSQIVNDFQKGDIAEGYSVSREKKESFPLTVTSAQKNPTAFYLCASRRAGTRGLGADTQYFGPGTRLTVL.

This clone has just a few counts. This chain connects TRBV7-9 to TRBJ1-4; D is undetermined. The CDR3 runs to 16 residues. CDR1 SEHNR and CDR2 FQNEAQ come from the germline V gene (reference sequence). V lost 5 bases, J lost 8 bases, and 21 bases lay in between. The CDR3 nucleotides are TGTGCCAGCAGCAACCCCTCGGGAGGTGGTTGGGAAAAACTGTTTTTT. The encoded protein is CASSNPSGGGWEKLFF. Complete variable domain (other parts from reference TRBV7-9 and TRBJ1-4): DTGVSQNPRHKITKRGQNVTFRCDPISEHNRLYWYRQTLGQGPEFLTYFQNEAQLEKSRLLSDRFSAERPKGSFSTLEIQRTEQGDSAMYLCASSNPSGGGWEKLFFGSGTQLSVL.

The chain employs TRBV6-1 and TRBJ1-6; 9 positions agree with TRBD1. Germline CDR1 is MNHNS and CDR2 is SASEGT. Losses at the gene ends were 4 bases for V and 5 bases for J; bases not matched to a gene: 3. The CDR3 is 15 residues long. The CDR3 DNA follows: TGTGCCAGCAGTGGCCGACAGGGGGATAATTCACCCCTCCACTTT. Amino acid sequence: CASSGRQGDNSPLHF.

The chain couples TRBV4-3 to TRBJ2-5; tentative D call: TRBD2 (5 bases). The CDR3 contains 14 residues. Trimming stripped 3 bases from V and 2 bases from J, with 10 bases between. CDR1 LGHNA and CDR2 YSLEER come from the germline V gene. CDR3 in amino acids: CASSHTGKQETQYF. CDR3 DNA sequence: TGCGCCAGCAGCCACACGGGGAAACAAGAGACCCAGTACTTC.

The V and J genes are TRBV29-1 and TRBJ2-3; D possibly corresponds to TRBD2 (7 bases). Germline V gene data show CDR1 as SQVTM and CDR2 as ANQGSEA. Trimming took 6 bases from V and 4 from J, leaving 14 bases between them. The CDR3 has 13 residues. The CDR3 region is CSVEGGGSDTQYF. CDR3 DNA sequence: TGCAGCGTCGAGGGGGGGGGCTCAGATACGCAGTATTTT.

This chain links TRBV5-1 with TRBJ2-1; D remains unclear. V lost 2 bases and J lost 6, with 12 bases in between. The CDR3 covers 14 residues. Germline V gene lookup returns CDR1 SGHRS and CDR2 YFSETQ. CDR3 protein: CASSFSLNSNEQFF. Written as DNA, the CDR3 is TGCGCCAGCAGCTTCTCGCTTAATAGCAATGAGCAGTTCTTC.

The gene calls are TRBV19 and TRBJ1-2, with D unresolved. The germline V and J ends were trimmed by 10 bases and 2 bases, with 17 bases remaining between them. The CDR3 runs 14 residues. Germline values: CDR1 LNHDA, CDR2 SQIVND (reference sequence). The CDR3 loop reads CATSFGRGNYGYTF. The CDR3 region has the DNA TGTGCCACCTCCTTCGGACGGGGAAACTATGGCTACACCTTC.

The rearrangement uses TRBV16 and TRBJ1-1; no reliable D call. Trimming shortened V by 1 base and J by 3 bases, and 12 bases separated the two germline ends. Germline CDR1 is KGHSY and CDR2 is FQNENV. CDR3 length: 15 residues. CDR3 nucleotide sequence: TGTGCCAGCAGCCAATTTTATCCCGGGGACACTGAAGCTTTCTTT. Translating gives CASSQFYPGDTEAFF.

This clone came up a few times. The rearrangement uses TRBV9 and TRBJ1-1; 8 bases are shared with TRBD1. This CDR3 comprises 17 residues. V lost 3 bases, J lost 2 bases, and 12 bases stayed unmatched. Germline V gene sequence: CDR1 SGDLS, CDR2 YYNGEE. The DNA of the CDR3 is TGTGCCAGCAGCGCGCCGGGACAGGTTTATCGTAACACTGAAGCTTTCTTT. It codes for CASSAPGQVYRNTEAFF.

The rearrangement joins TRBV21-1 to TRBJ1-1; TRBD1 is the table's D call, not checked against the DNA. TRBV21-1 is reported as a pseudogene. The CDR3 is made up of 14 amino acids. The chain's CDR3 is CASSETDTNTEAFF. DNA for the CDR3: TGTGCCAGCAGCGAGACAGATACGAACACTGAAGCTTTCTTT.

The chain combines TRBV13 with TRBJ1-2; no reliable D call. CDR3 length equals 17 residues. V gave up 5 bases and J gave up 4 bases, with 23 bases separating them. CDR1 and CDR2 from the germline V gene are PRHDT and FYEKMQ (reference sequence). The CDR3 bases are TGTGCCAGCAGCCCATCCGGAATGGGCGGGAACTTCTATGGCTACACCTTC. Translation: CASSPSGMGGNFYGYTF.

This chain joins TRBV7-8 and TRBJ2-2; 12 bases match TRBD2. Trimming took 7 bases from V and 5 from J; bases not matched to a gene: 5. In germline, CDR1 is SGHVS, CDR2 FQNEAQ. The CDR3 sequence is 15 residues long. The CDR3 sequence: CASNKLAGGTGELFF. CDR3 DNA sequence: TGTGCCAGCAACAAACTAGCGGGGGGTACCGGGGAGCTGTTTTTT.

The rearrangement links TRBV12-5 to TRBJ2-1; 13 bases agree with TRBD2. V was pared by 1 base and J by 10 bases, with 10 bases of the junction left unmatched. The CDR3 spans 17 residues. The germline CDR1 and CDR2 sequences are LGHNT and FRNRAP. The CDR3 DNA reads TGTGCTAGTGGTTTGGAAGGGACTAGCGGGACCCCCGGGGAGCAGTTCTTC. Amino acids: CASGLEGTSGTPGEQFF.

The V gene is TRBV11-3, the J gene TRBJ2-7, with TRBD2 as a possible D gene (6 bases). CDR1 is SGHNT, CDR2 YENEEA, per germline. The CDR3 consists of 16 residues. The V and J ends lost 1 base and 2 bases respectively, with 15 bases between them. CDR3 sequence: CASSLGGAADPYEQYF. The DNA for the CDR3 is TGTGCCAGCAGCTTAGGCGGGGCAGCTGACCCCTACGAGCAGTACTTC. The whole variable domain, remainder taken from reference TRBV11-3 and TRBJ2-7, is EAGVVQSPRYKIIEKKQPVAFWCNPISGHNTLYWYLQNLGQGPELLIRYENEEAVDDSQLPKDRFSAERLKGVDSTLKIQPAELGDSAVYLCASSLGGAADPYEQYFGPGTRLTVT.

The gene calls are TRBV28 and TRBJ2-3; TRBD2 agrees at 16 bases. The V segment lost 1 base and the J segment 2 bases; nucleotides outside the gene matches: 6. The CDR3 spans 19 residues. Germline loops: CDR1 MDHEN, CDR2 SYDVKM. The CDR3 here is CASSLFGTSGRAVTDTQYF. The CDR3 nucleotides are TGTGCCAGCAGTTTATTCGGGACTAGCGGGAGGGCCGTCACAGATACGCAGTATTTT.

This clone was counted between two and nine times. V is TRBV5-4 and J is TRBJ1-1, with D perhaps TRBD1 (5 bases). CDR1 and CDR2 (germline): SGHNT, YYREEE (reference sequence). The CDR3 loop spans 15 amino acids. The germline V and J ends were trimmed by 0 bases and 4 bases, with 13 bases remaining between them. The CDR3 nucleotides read TGTGCCAGCAGCTTGGGTCGGACCGGGGGCACTGAAGCTTTCTTT. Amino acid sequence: CASSLGRTGGTEAFF.

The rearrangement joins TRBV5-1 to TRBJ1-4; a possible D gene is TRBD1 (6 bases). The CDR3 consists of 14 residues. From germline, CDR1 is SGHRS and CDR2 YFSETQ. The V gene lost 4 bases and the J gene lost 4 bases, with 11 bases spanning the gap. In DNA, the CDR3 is TGCGCCAGCAGCCCCGGACAGTTTAATGAAAAACTGTTTTTT. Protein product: CASSPGQFNEKLFF.

The CDR3 DNA reads as TGCGCCAGCAGCCCGGGAGCGAACACCGGGGAGCTGTTTTTT. Protein: CASSPGANTGELFF. This chain joins TRBV5-1 and TRBJ2-2; D perhaps matches TRBD2 (6 bases). The V gene lost 4 bases and the J gene lost 0 bases, with 7 bases spanning the gap. The CDR3 length is 14 residues. The V gene's germline CDR1 is SGHRS and CDR2 YFSETQ.

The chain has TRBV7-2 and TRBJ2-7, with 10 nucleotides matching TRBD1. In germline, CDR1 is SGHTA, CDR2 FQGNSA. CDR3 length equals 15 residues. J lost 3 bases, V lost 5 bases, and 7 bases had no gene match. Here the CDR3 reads CASSHGQGGVYEQYF. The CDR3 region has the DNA TGTGCCAGCAGCCACGGACAGGGGGGCGTCTACGAGCAGTACTTC.

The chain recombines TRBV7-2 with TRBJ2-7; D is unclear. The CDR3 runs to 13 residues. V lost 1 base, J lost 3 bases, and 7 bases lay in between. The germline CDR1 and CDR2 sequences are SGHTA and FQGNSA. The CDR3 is CASSLGQNYEQYF. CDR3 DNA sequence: TGTGCCAGCAGCTTAGGGCAGAACTACGAGCAGTACTTC.

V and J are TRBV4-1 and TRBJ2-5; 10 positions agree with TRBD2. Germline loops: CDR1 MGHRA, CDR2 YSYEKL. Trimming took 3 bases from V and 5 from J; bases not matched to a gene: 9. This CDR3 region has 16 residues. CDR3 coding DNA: TGCGCCAGCAGCCAGGGGGGACTAGCGCTTCGGGAGACCCAGTACTTC. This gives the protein CASSQGGLALRETQYF.

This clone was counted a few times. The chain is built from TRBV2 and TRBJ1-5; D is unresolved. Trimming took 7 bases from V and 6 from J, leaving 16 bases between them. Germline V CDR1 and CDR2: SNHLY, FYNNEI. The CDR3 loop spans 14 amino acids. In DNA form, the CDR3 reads TGTGCCAGCACCCACTTAGTCGGCGGTCAGCCCCAGCATTTT. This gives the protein CASTHLVGGQPQHF.

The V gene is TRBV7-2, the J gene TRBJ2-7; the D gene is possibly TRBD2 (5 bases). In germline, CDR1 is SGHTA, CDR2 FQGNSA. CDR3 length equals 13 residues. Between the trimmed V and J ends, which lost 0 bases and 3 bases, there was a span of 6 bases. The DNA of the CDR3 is TGTGCCAGCAGCTTAGCGAGGGACTACGAGCAGTACTTC. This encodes CASSLARDYEQYF.

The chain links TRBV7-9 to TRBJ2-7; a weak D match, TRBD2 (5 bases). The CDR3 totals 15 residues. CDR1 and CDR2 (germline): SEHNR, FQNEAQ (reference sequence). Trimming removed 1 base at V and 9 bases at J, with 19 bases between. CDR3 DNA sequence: TGTGCCAGCAGCTTAGGTGCTAGCCCCAATGCGGGGCAGTACTTC. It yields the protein CASSLGASPNAGQYF.

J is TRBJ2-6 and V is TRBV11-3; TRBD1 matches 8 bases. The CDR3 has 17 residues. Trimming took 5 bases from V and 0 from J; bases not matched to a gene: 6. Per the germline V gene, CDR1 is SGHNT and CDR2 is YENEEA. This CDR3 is CASSNRQGSSGANVLTF. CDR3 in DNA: TGTGCCAGCAGCAACCGACAGGGGAGCTCTGGGGCCAACGTCCTGACTTTC. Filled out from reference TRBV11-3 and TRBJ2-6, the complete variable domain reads EAGVVQSPRYKIIEKKQPVAFWCNPISGHNTLYWYLQNLGQGPELLIRYENEEAVDDSQLPKDRFSAERLKGVDSTLKIQPAELGDSAVYLCASSNRQGSSGANVLTFGAGSRLTVL.

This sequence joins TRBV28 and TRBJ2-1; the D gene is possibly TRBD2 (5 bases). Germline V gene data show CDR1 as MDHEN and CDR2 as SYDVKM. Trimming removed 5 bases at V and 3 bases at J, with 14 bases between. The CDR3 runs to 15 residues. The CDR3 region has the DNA TGTGCCAGCAGTAAACCCGGGGTCCTCTACAATGAGCAGTTCTTC. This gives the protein CASSKPGVLYNEQFF.

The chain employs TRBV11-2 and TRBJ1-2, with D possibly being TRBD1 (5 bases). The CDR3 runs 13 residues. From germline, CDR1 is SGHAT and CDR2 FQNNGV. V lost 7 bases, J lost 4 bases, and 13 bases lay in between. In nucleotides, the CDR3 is TGTGCCAGCATCCCGCCCACAGGCTATGGCTACACCTTC. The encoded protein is CASIPPTGYGYTF. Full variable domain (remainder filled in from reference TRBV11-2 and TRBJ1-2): EAGVAQSPRYKIIEKRQSVAFWCNPISGHATLYWYQQILGQGPKLLIQFQNNGVVDDSQLPKDRFSAERLKGVDSTLKIQPAKLEDSAVYLCASIPPTGYGYTFGSGTRLTVV.